This T cell receptor beta chain appears in the sequencing data of a study of response to subunit inactivated influenza vaccine. This CDR3 spans 14 amino acids. Each CDR3 protein gets one entry after TCRdb re-called the RT-PCR reads with MiXCR. The sample has more than 250,000 distinct CDR3 sequences, 20% to 25% seen once; the top ten hold 10%. Material: PBMCs from blood, obtained less than 22 months after vaccination. This chain joins TRBV21-1 and TRBJ1-2; no check of the table's D call, TRBD1, against the DNA was made. TRBV21-1 is a listed pseudogene. This receptor was taken from a man aged 45 to 75 who received an inactivated influenza vaccine. The CDR3 spells CASSTRTGLYGYTF. As DNA, the CDR3 is TGTGCCAGCAGCACACGGACAGGGTTATATGGCTACACCTTC.